This entry features one T cell receptor beta chain sequence. No antigen is known for it. The record originates from a study of OX40 agonist ivuxolimab in advanced cancers. The overall study: Partial responses, seen in three patients, involved one hepatocellular carcinoma and two cutaneous melanomas.

Generated by immunoSEQ multiplex PCR, the TCRdb table keeps only in-frame clones and is missing some. In the table there are 65,000 to 85,000 clones, about 88% of which are singletons. Notes on the study in general: Partial responders dosed at 0.1-3.0 mg/kg displayed clonal expansion ranking among the lowest. Expanded clones belonging to CD8+ T cells outnumbered, on average, those of CD4+. With doses of 0.1 to 3.0 mg/kg, CD4+ and CD8+ blood T cells had undergone clonal expansion by week 6.

Material: CD4+ or CD8+ T cells sorted from blood, obtained in a trial of the OX40 agonist ivuxolimab. This TCR derives from an adult with an advanced solid tumor such as melanoma, head and neck, liver or kidney cancer.

The CDR3 loop reads CASSFSLGPRETQYF. As DNA, the CDR3 is TGTGCCAGCAGCTTCTCCTTGGGCCCTAGGGAGACCCAGTACTTC. The V gene is TRBV11-2, the J gene TRBJ2-5; D remains unclear. Trimming left V 3 bases short and J 5 bases short, with 16 bases between. Per the germline V gene, CDR1 is SGHAT and CDR2 is FQNNGV. This CDR3 is built from 15 residues.